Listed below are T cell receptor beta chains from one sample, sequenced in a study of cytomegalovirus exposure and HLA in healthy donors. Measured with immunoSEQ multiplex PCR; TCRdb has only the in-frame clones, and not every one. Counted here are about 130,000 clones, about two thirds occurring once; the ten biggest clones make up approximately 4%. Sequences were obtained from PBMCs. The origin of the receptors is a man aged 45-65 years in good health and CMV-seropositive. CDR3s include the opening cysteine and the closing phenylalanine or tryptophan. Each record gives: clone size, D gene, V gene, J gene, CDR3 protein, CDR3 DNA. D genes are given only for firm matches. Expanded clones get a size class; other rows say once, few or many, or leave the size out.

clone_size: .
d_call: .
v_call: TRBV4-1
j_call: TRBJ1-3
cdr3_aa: CASSQDGGVGNTIYF
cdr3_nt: TGCGCCAGCAGCCAAGACGGCGGGGTTGGGAACACCATATATTTT

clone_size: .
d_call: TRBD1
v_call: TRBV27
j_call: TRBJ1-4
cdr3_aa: CASSSLGTGEEKLFF
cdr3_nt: TGTGCCAGCAGTTCTCTCGGGACAGGGGAAGAAAAACTGTTTTTT

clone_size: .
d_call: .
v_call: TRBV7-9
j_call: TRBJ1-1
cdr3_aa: CASSSSDLSKDTEAFF
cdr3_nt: TGTGCCAGCAGCTCTAGCGATTTGTCTAAGGACACTGAAGCTTTCTTT

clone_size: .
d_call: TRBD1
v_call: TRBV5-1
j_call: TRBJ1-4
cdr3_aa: CASSLRGLGEKLFF
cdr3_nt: TGCGCCAGCAGCCTCAGGGGGCTGGGTGAAAAACTGTTTTTT

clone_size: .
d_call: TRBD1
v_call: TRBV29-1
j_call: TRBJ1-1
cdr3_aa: CSVRDRGPNTEAFF
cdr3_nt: TGCAGCGTCCGGGACAGGGGGCCGAACACTGAAGCTTTCTTT

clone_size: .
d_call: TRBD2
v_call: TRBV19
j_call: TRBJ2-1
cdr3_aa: CASRRTSIDEQFF
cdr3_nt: TGTGCCAGTAGAAGGACTAGTATCGATGAGCAGTTCTTC

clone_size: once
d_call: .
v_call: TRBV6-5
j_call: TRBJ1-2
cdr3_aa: CASTTGGGYGYTF
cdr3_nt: TGTGCCAGCACCACCGGGGGTGGCTATGGCTACACCTTC

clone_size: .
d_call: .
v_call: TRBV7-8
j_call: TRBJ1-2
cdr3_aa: CASSPSLTNANYGYTF
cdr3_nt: TGTGCCAGCAGCCCCAGCCTGACAAACGCTAACTATGGCTACACCTTC

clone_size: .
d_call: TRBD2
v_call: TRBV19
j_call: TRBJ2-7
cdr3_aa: CASSTSPTSGGLYEQYF
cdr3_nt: TGTGCCAGTAGTACCTCGCCGACTAGCGGGGGGCTCTACGAGCAGTACTTC

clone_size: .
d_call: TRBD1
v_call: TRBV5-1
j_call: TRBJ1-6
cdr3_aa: CASSLDRTGVGSPLHF
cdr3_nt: TGCGCCAGCAGCTTGGATAGGACAGGGGTTGGGTCACCCCTCCACTTT

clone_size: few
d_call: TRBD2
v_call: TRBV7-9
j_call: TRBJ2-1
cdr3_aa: CASSPGPGTSKGNEQFF
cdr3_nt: TGTGCCAGCAGCCCAGGACCCGGGACTAGTAAGGGTAATGAGCAGTTCTTC

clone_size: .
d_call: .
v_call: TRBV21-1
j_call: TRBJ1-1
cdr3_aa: CASSNRTGTHPEAFF
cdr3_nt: TGTGCCAGCAGCAACCGAACAGGGACCCACCCTGAAGCTTTCTTT

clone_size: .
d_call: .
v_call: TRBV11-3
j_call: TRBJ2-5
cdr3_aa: CASSREETQYF
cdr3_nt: TGTGCCAGCAGTAGAGAAGAGACCCAGTACTTC

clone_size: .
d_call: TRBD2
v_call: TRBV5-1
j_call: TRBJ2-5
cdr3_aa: CATTRGELGETQYF
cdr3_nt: TGCGCCACCACCCGGGGGGAGCTGGGGGAGACCCAGTACTTC

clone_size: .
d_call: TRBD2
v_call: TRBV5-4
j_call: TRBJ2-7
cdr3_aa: CASSLFQRGTSYETYEQYF
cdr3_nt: TGTGCCAGCAGCTTGTTTCAGCGGGGGACCTCCTACGAAACCTACGAGCAGTACTTC

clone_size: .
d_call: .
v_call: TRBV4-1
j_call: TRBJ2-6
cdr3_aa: CASSRDSAKGANVLTF
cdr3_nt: TGCGCCAGCAGCCGGGACTCGGCGAAAGGGGCCAACGTCCTGACTTTC

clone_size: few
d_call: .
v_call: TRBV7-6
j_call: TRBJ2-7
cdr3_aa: CASSETPSYEQYF
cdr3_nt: TGTGCCAGCAGCGAGACACCCTCCTACGAGCAGTACTTC

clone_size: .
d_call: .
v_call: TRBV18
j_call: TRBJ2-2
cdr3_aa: CASSTTSGNTGELFF
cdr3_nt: TGTGCCAGCTCAACCACCAGCGGGAACACCGGGGAGCTGTTTTTT

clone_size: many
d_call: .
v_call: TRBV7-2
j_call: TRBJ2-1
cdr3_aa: CASSPGLFYNEQFF
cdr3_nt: TGTGCCAGCAGCCCAGGACTGTTCTACAATGAGCAGTTCTTC

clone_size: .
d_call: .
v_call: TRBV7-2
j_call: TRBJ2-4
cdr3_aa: CASSLEGPAGIQYF
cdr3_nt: TGTGCCAGCAGCTTAGAAGGACCTGCGGGCATTCAGTACTTC

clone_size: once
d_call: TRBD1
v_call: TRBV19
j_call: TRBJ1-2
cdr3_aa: CASSLGTGLLGYTF
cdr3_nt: TGTGCCAGTAGTTTAGGGACAGGACTCCTCGGCTACACCTTC

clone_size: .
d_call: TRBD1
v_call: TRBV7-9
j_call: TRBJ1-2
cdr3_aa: CASSSDSGGYGYTF
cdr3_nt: TGTGCCAGCAGCTCCGACTCAGGGGGCTATGGCTACACCTTC

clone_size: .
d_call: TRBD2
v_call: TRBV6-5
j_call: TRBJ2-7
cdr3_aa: CASRPLAGEYEQYF
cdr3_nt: TGTGCCAGCAGACCCCTAGCGGGAGAGTACGAGCAGTACTTC